Many counts were recorded for the clone carrying this T cell receptor (beta chain). Using its own MiXCR run on the 5' RACE reads, TCRdb lists one record per CDR3 protein. The sample records around 490,000 distinct CDR3 sequences, about 13% being singletons. This specimen comes from a study of identical twins. With 5 bases clipped from V and 3 bases from J, the junction kept 4 bases outside the gene matches. The CDR3 is made up of 14 amino acids. The germline V gene has CDR1 SGHTA and CDR2 FQGNSA. These data also formed part of another study, on yellow fever vaccine responses in identical twins.

Sequences were obtained from CD4+ T cells sorted from blood. The clonotype was recovered from a woman younger than 35 in good health. This chain joins TRBV7-2 and TRBJ1-5; 7 nucleotides agree with TRBD1. Here the CDR3 reads CASSAGQYNQPQHF. In nucleotides, the CDR3 is TGTGCCAGCAGCGCGGGACAGTACAATCAGCCCCAGCATTTT.